The entry below gives a single T cell receptor (beta chain) sequence along with its context. The antigen it recognizes is unknown. No much larger clonotype is one base removed from it; base qualities were not supplied. For sequencing of the TCRbeta CDR3 region, genomic DNA was extracted from the sorted cells. The immunoSEQ Assay was used for sequencing of TCRbeta CDR3 regions. Imported from immuneACCESS, the table was reduced by TCRdb to in-frame sequences with V and J called. These copies leave out some clones; in studies compared against another copy, an unresolved V gene accounts for under half, and the cause of the remainder is not known. Within this sample are tens of thousands of clones, with 70% to 85% of them counted one time only. The leading ten clones occupy more than 20% of the sample. Patients with a history of autoimmune disease or receiving systemic immunosuppression were excluded from the trial. Peripheral blood for TCR sequencing was collected from all dose cohorts at baseline, on cycle 4 day 1, and on cycle 7 day 1. The samples were drawn from a first-in-human, open-label, multicenter phase I dose-escalation trial of ivuxolimab. Adults with locally advanced or metastatic melanoma, renal cell carcinoma, hepatocellular carcinoma or head and neck squamous cell carcinoma were enrolled in the trial. Before TCR sequencing, CD4+ and CD8+ T cells were separately sorted from peripheral blood.

The germline V gene (reference sequence) yields MNHNY for CDR1 and SVGAGI for CDR2. Inclusive of the bounding cysteine and phenylalanine, the CDR3 is 11 residues long. Just CDR3 DNA is preserved here, 33 bases in frame from base 1. V is clipped by 2 bases and J by 5 bases, and the sequence between their germline boundaries is 4 bases long. These data originate in a study of OX40 agonist ivuxolimab in advanced cancers. Study-wide context: Ivuxolimab was an agonistic, fully human IgG2 monoclonal antibody directed against OX40 (CD134), a costimulatory receptor. Prior anti-PD-1, anti-PD-L1 or anti-CTLA-4 therapy was permitted, and checkpoint inhibitors had been received by roughly 40% of dose-escalation patients. Intravenous ivuxolimab was administered to patients every 2 weeks at six dose levels: 0.01, 0.1, 0.3, 1.5, 3 and 10 mg/kg. Peripheral TCRbeta sequencing was intended to test whether TCR sequence diversity was altered and clonal T-cell expansion was caused by ivuxolimab. The paper reports the monotherapy dose-escalation portion (N of about 50 patients) of the phase I ivuxolimab trial. Partial responses occurred in three dose-escalation patients, of whom one had hepatocellular carcinoma and two had cutaneous melanoma. In the dose-escalation cohort, over 65% of patients were male, and the mean age was approximately 55 years, with a range of roughly 20 to 79. Of the roughly 51 patients in dose escalation, some 19 had hepatocellular carcinoma, some 15 had melanoma, 9 had renal cell carcinoma and 9 had head and neck cancer.

The paper as a whole reports these results and caveats: After ivuxolimab, more expanded clones were found on average in CD8+ T cells than in CD4+ T cells. Low levels of normalized T-cell clonal expansion were also shown by some nonresponding patients. Antigen specificity was not determined for the clonally expanded peripheral T cells. Partial responders in the 0.1-3.0 mg/kg groups had among the lowest normalized peripheral clonal expansion, especially among CD8+ T cells. Clonal expansion of both CD4+ and CD8+ blood T cells was observed from baseline to week 6 at doses 0.1 to 3.0 mg/kg.

This receptor chain uses TRBV6-6 and TRBJ2-7; the D segment cannot be called with confidence. The input for sequencing was CD4+ or CD8+ T cells sorted from blood, taken in a trial of the OX40 agonist ivuxolimab. This TCR came from an adult with an advanced solid tumor such as melanoma, head and neck, liver or kidney cancer. The sequenced DNA: TGTGCCAGCAGTTACGGAGACGAGCAGTACTTC. Translated, it gives CASSYGDEQYF.